This T cell receptor beta chain appears in the sequencing data of a study of graft-versus-host responses after intestinal transplantation (dated by TCRdb to about 2021). At the level of the whole study: Recipients received multivisceral, liver-intestinal, or isolated intestinal transplants. All recipients received anti-thymocyte globulin induction followed by maintenance tacrolimus and steroids for about three years. After intestinal transplantation, graft-versus-host and host-versus-graft alloreactive T cell clones in the graft, circulation and bone marrow were tracked using bulk TCR-beta CDR3 sequencing. To identify alloreactive clones, pre-transplant mixed lymphocyte reaction products were sequenced and compared with unstimulated pre-transplant donor and recipient T cells. The cohort enrolled some 23 intestinal transplant recipients including one retransplant, and a few patients lacking pretransplant specimens were excluded. A peak of at least 4% donor T cells among recipient peripheral blood mononuclear cells was the definition used for donor T cell macrochimerism. Samples from a few later patients were sequenced in-house on an Illumina MiSeq with MiXCR processing rather than by the commercial service. Overall study results and their limits: The relatively low number and heterogeneity of intestinal transplant patients limited the conclusions. Patients with donor T cell macrochimerism had high GvH to HvG T cell clonal ratios in their allografts. Early after transplant, peak levels of circulating GvH clones were found to be associated with declines in HvG clones. GvH clones were found in recipient bone marrow, and some of the GvH clones appeared earlier in ileal mucosa or blood, which is consistent with an intestinal mucosal origin.

Sequences MGHRA (CDR1) and YSYEKL (CDR2) are obtained from the germline V gene. V is shortened by 1 base, J by 0 bases, and the region joining them spans 7 bases. The CDR3 starts with the cysteine, ends with the phenylalanine, and has 16 residues. Solely the CDR3 DNA is kept, with 48 bases framed from the first base. Turning to this clone: Its antigen is currently not known. Base quality data are lacking; no much larger clone is found one base away.

Library prep was done by the immunoSEQ multiplex PCR assay. High-throughput TCR-beta CDR3 sequencing of genomic DNA from most patients was performed by Adaptive Biotechnologies. For the original study's pipeline: TCR sequencing data for over 15 patients were retrieved from Adaptive's ImmunoSEQ software; three other patients were processed with MiXCR and VDJtools. CDR3 nucleotide sequences shared between donor and recipient were removed because their origin could not be assigned. To be classed as alloreactive, a clone needed at least 2-fold expansion over unstimulated cells and a minimum CFSE-low frequency of 0.002% (template counts) or 0.001% (read counts). Mappable clones were those detected in sequenced pre-transplant spleen, lymph node, or MLR CFSE-low populations of the donor or recipient. The cumulative frequency of alloreactive clones was calculated as a percentage of all sequences, weighted by copy number. TCRdb holds this immuneACCESS table with in-frame rearrangements only. Some clones are missing; in checked studies, unresolved V genes explain under half, and the rest has no known cause. Clonal size and the V and J genes are those of that table, whereas D and trimming came from the DNA. This sample has approximately 54,000 clones in its table, and around 90% of those were observed once. Roughly 6% of the sample is in the top ten clones.

In the first month after transplant, blood samples were collected up to 4 times, and after that at least monthly when available. This receptor was taken from a human patient who received an intestinal transplant, so some T cells may come from the graft donor. The V and J genes are TRBV4-1 and TRBJ1-6; confidence is insufficient to name the D gene. The sample in question was PBMCs, obtained more than 650 days after intestinal transplant. The CDR3 here reads CASSQGESSYNSPLHF. The nucleotide sequence reads as follows: TGCGCCAGCAGCCAAGGGGAGAGCTCCTATAATTCACCCCTCCACTTT.